The 13 T cell receptor beta chains below come from one sample, sequenced in a study of CD8+CD57+ T cells in acquired aplastic anemia. Patients sequenced had flow cytometry evidence of CD8+CD57+ cell expansion. Genomic DNA served as template for TCR beta VDJ and CDR3 profiling. TCRdb recomputed calls from the reads with MiXCR, one row per CDR3 protein. The repertoire holds roughly 250,000 distinct CDR3 sequences, with approximately 86% as singletons. Material for sequencing was sorted CD4+, CD8+, or CD8+CD57+ T cells (not recorded which) from PBMCs. The receptors originated from a human donor with aplastic anemia.

The rearrangement uses TRBV7-9 and TRBJ2-7; perhaps TRBD2 as D (5 bases). Trimming removed 1 base from V and 10 bases from J, with 23 bases in between. The germline gives CDR1 SEHNR, CDR2 FQNEAQ (reference sequence). The CDR3 runs 16 residues. The chain's CDR3 is CASSLVPGELIFGQYV. The CDR3, as DNA: TGTGCCAGCAGCTTAGTACCCGGGGAGCTGATTTTTGGACAGTACGTC.

For this clonotype: Lacking the conserved final phenylalanine or tryptophan, this CDR3 likely reflects a read error. The rearrangement links TRBV6-9 to TRBJ2-1; no firm D call. V dropped 3 bases and J dropped 8 bases, with 8 bases sitting between them. Per germline, CDR1 MNHGY and CDR2 SVAAGI. The CDR3 is made up of 12 amino acids. This CDR3 reads CASSYLADEQFY. In nucleotides, the CDR3 is TGTGCCAGCAGTTACCTGGCGGATGAGCAGTTCTAC.

This clonotype was detected only a few times. This chain joins TRBV7-3 and TRBJ2-5, with 7 positions matching TRBD2. CDR1 and CDR2 (germline): SGHTA, FQGTGA. The CDR3 length is 12 residues. Losses at the gene ends were 1 base for V and 10 bases for J; bases not matched to a gene: 3. The CDR3 nucleotides are TGTGCCAGCAGCTTAAATGGCGGGGGCCAGTACTTC. Protein: CASSLNGGGQYF.

On this clonotype itself: At one end the junction does not follow the germline gene, possibly because of a read error. This chain links TRBV9 with TRBJ1-1, with D unclear. The CDR3 length is 15 residues. From germline, CDR1 is SGDLS and CDR2 YYNGEE. The CDR3: CASSLDIAANTEPFF. CDR3 in DNA: TGTGCCAGCAGCTTAGACATCGCAGCCAACACTGAACCTTTCTTT.

This chain connects TRBV20-1 to TRBJ2-5; 8 bases match TRBD1. This CDR3 comprises 14 residues. V was clipped by 2 bases and J by 7 bases; unmatched bases: 9. The germline V gene encodes CDR1 DFQATT and CDR2 SNEGSKA (reference sequence). CDR3 DNA sequence: TGCAGTGCTAGACGGCAGGGGGCCAAGGGGACCCAGTACTTC. This encodes CSARRQGAKGTQYF.

This clonotype was observed a handful of times. V and J are TRBV5-4 and TRBJ2-3; D possibly corresponds to TRBD1 (7 bases). Germline values: CDR1 SGHNT, CDR2 YYREEE (reference sequence). This CDR3 comprises 16 residues. V was pared by 0 bases and J by 2 bases, with 13 bases between. The chain's CDR3 is CASSLGRGDHTDTQYF. The CDR3 nucleotides read TGTGCCAGCAGCTTGGGCAGGGGGGATCACACAGATACGCAGTATTTT.

To note about this clonotype: The junction differs from germline at one of its ends, possibly a read error. The V call is TRBV7-9, the J call TRBJ2-3, with 7 bases identical to TRBD1. CDR1 is SEHNR and CDR2 is FQNEAQ in the germline V gene (reference sequence). This CDR3 spans 13 amino acids. The CDR3 DNA is TGTGCCAGCGGCTTAGGGGGCACAGATAGGGAGTATTTT. Its protein is CASGLGGTDREYF.

V is TRBV7-2 and J is TRBJ2-1; TRBD1 agrees at 8 bases. This CDR3 is built from 16 residues. Trimming cost V 5 bases and J 13 bases; bases outside gene matches: 19. Germline V gene sequence: CDR1 SGHTA, CDR2 FQGNSA. The CDR3 DNA reads TGTGCCAGCAGCCAGGCAGGGGGCGCCGACTATGGCTACCAGTTCTTC. Amino acids: CASSQAGGADYGYQFF.

This clonotype showed up just once. V and J are TRBV24-1 and TRBJ1-5, with TRBD1 as a possible D gene (5 bases). Trimming cost V 3 bases and J 15 bases, with 14 bases left between them. The CDR3 consists of 12 residues. The germline CDR1 and CDR2 sequences are KGHDR and SFDVKD. The CDR3 loop is CATSDTKTVLHF. DNA of the CDR3: TGTGCCACCAGTGATACTAAGACAGTCTTGCATTTT.

In the case of this clonotype: The DNA is omitted, as the CDR3 cannot be located on it reliably, and the CDR3 follows TCRdb's listing. The rearrangement uses TRBV7-9 and TRBJ1-2; TRBD1 is the table's D call and was not checked against the DNA. Germline lookup yields CDR1 SEHNR and CDR2 FQNEAQ (reference sequence). Including both end residues, the CDR3 is 15 amino acids long. CDR3 protein: CASSLIPGALFFGTF.

The chain combines TRBV7-3 with TRBJ1-2; the D is unclear. CDR1 is SGHTA, CDR2 FQGTGA, per germline. The CDR3 runs to 15 residues. With 2 bases removed from V and 14 bases from J, the gap between germline ends came to 24 bases. CDR3 region: CASSLSGGGQDGATF. CDR3 nucleotide sequence: TGTGCCAGCAGCTTATCAGGCGGAGGGCAAGATGGAGCTACCTTC. The whole variable domain, remainder taken from reference TRBV7-3 and TRBJ1-2, is GAGVSQTPSNKVTEKGKYVELRCDPISGHTALYWYRQSLGQGPEFLIYFQGTGAADDSGLPNDRFFAVRPEGSVSTLKIQRTERGDSAVYLCASSLSGGGQDGATFGSGTRLTVV.

The CDR3 nucleotides read TGTGCCAGCAGCTTAGTCCCGGGAGGGGAATCACCCCAGCATTTT. Encoded protein: CASSLVPGGESPQHF. The V call is TRBV7-2, the J call TRBJ1-5, with D possibly TRBD1 on 5 matching bases. Germline CDR1 is SGHTA and CDR2 is FQGNSA. The ends were cut back, 1 base at V and 10 bases at J, with 17 bases in the middle. The CDR3 length is 15 residues.

The rearrangement joins TRBV10-3 to TRBJ2-1; 7 bases align to TRBD1. The trim removed 3 bases at V and 8 bases at J, leaving 13 bases unmatched. CDR1 is ENHRY and CDR2 is SYGVKD in the germline V gene. The CDR3 totals 16 residues. The CDR3 DNA reads TGTGCCATCAGTGATTCGACAAGACAGGGAAGGGATGAGCAGTTCTTC. It is translated as CAISDSTRQGRDEQFF.